This TCR beta chain was sequenced for a study of cytomegalovirus exposure and HLA in healthy donors. For the study at large: Of 398 genotyped donors, 81% clustered with self-reported Caucasian donors. Study-wide points: Accurate prediction of HLA-A and HLA-B alleles (for most subjects) was reportedly achieved from TCR beta sequences. In a later analysis, specific HLA alleles were associated with approximately 17,000 TCR beta sequences at a 0.05 false discovery rate. For TCR beta chains, V- and J-gene trimming was later linked to a missense DCLRE1C variant.

In regard to this clone: Its antigen is not known.

Amplification used 60 Vbeta primers and 13 Jbeta primers. Using immunoSEQ multiplex PCR, the repertoire was profiled, and TCRdb retains in-frame clones only, with some absent. The top ten clones hold 1.2% to 1.5% of a sample with about 180,000 clones, 80% of them seen once. What was sequenced was PBMCs. This sequence was found in a girl aged 10-17 years in good health and CMV-seropositive.

The CDR3 DNA follows: TGTGCCAGCAGTTACCCACAGGGGGTAGCTTTCTTT. As protein: CASSYPQGVAFF. V gene TRBV6-5 combines with J gene TRBJ1-1; 8 nucleotides align to TRBD1. Germline assignment: CDR1 MNHEY and CDR2 SVGAGI. V trimming: 2 bases; J trimming: 10 bases; junction bases outside the gene matches: 3. This CDR3 contains 12 residues.